Included here is one TCR beta chain sequence, with context. This specimen belongs to a study of blood T cell repertoires in COVID-19. Study information: Acute and convalescent COVID-19 specimens originated in the United States, Italy and Spain. In each case, the material was cDNA or gDNA derived from T cells, B-cell-depleted T cells, or PBMCs.

In the original processing: Estimates of nucleated cell counts were drawn from the amplification of reference gene primers. Sequencing used immunoSEQ multiplex PCR; TCRdb keeps in-frame clones, though not all of them. That table furnishes V, J and clone size, whereas the DNA furnished D and trimming. The data contain around 51,000 clones, around 86% of them singletons. Between the trimmed V and J ends, which lost 5 bases and 5 bases, there was a span of 15 bases. The CDR3 loop spans 15 amino acids. From germline, CDR1 is SGHVS and CDR2 FNYEAQ. This chain uses TRBV7-6 with TRBJ2-2, with D perhaps TRBD2 (5 bases). The receptor comes from an elderly woman with acute or convalescent COVID-19. Material for sequencing was peripheral blood. The CDR3 bases are TGTGCCAGCAGCCCCTCCAGTACTAGAACCGGGGAGCTGTTTTTT. Amino acids: CASSPSSTRTGELFF.